Shown below are 29 T cell receptor beta chains from a single sample sequenced in a study of regulatory T cells in long-lasting Graves disease. Time point meaning: newly diagnosed GD, antithyroid drugs for less than 3 months. PBMCs were the source of the RNA used for TCR sequencing. Assembly of TCR beta libraries relied on iRepertoire HTBI primers together with Arm-PCR of CDR3 regions. From the multiplex PCR reads, TCRdb called clonotypes with MiXCR, one entry per CDR3 protein. The table includes around 250,000 distinct CDR3 sequences, 15% to 20% detected once. These same records also appear under a second study, on T cells in Graves' hyperthyroidism and ophthalmopathy.

Source: peripheral blood mononuclear cells (PBMCs), taken at new diagnosis, from a patient treated with antithyroid drugs. These receptors all stem from a woman aged 25 to 45 with Graves disease.

This clonotype was seen many times. The V call is TRBV4-1, the J call TRBJ1-2; D is perhaps TRBD1 (5 bases). This CDR3 is built from 15 residues. Trimming took off 1 base at V and 2 bases at J, with 11 bases between the two ends. Germline CDR1 is MGHRA and CDR2 is YSYEKL. CDR3 nucleotide sequence: TGCGCCAGCAGCCAAGGGGACCTCGTCAACTATGGCTACACCTTC. This codes for CASSQGDLVNYGYTF.

The table lists this clonotype with many counts. This sequence joins TRBV18 and TRBJ1-5; no definite D call. Germline V CDR1 and CDR2: KGHSH, LQKENI. The CDR3 length is 16 residues. V lost 3 bases to trimming and J lost 2 bases, with 14 bases between them. The CDR3 is CASSPGRSGGNQPQHF. The CDR3 bases are TGTGCCAGCTCACCGGGTCGGTCTGGGGGCAATCAGCCCCAGCATTTT.

Many counts were recorded for this clonotype. The rearrangement links TRBV12-3 or TRBV12-4 to TRBJ2-1; 14 nucleotides agree with TRBD2. Losses at the gene ends were 7 bases for V and 8 bases for J; bases not matched to a gene: 16. The CDR3 is 18 residues long. CDR3: CASTRPGLAGAFLDEQFF. DNA for the CDR3: TGTGCCAGCACTCGACCGGGACTAGCGGGGGCATTCTTGGATGAGCAGTTCTTC.

The rearrangement joins TRBV20-1 to TRBJ2-7; TRBD2 agrees at 13 bases. J lost 5 bases, V lost 4 bases, and 8 bases had no gene match. The CDR3 sequence is 15 residues long. CDR1 and CDR2 (germline): DFQATT, SNEGSKA (reference sequence). The CDR3 DNA follows: TGCAGTGCTACCTCCGGGACTAGCGGGGTCCACGAGCAGTACTTC. Protein sequence: CSATSGTSGVHEQYF.

This clonotype was observed a single time. V is TRBV12-3 or TRBV12-4 and J is TRBJ2-3, with TRBD2 identical over 8 bases. Trimming removed 5 bases from V and 4 bases from J; junction bases left unmatched: 5. This CDR3 has 14 residues. In DNA form, the CDR3 reads TGTGCCAGCAGTCCTAGCGGGCGGTCAGATACGCAGTATTTT. Its translation: CASSPSGRSDTQYF.

This clonotype was observed once. Just one base apart from a much larger clone, this may be a read error. The rearrangement uses TRBV7-9 and TRBJ2-7; D possibly corresponds to TRBD1 (6 bases). This CDR3 is 17 amino acids long. CDR1 and CDR2 (germline): SEHNR, FQNEAQ (reference sequence). V shed 2 bases and J shed 4 bases, with 21 bases lying between them. The CDR3 DNA follows: TGTGCCAGCAGCTTACCCCTGATAGGGGGACCTCTTTACGAGCAGTACTTC. Translated, it gives CASSLPLIGGPLYEQYF.

This clonotype was observed a few times. This chain uses TRBV9 with TRBJ1-1; the D is unclear. The V end lost 2 bases, the J end lost 5 bases, and 10 bases lay between the germline ends. There are 13 residues in the CDR3. The V gene's germline CDR1 is SGDLS and CDR2 YYNGEE. The CDR3 loop is CASSVSAKTEAFF. The DNA of the CDR3 is TGTGCCAGCAGCGTGAGTGCTAAGACTGAAGCTTTCTTT.

V is TRBV20-1 and J is TRBJ1-1; no definite D call. CDR1 and CDR2 from the germline V gene are DFQATT and SNEGSKA (reference sequence). With 0 bases removed from V and 7 bases from J, the gap between germline ends came to 15 bases. This CDR3 has 14 amino acids. The CDR3 nucleotides read TGCAGTGCTAGAGAGGGTGGGGATTTGAATGAAGCTTTCTTT. Translating gives CSAREGGDLNEAFF.

The chain carries TRBV12-3 or TRBV12-4 and TRBJ2-3; TRBD2 matches at 8 bases. The V segment lost 5 bases and the J segment 3 bases; nucleotides outside the gene matches: 4. The CDR3 contains 14 residues. The CDR3 DNA is TGTGCCAGCAGTCCCGGGGGGGCGACAGATACGCAGTATTTT. Protein sequence: CASSPGGATDTQYF.

This clonotype appeared many times. V and J are TRBV3-1 and TRBJ1-2; D might be TRBD1 (5 bases). Germline V lookup: CDR1 LGHDT, CDR2 YNNKEL (reference sequence). The CDR3 length is 15 residues. V lost 3 bases, J lost 4 bases, and 15 bases lay in between. The CDR3 region is CASSQRSEGAYGYTF. The CDR3 DNA reads TGTGCCAGCAGCCAGAGGTCAGAAGGGGCCTATGGCTACACCTTC.

The chain is built from TRBV12-3 or TRBV12-4 and TRBJ2-7; D perhaps matches TRBD1 (6 bases). V was cut by 1 base and J by 7 bases, with 17 bases left in between. The CDR3 contains 15 residues. The CDR3 DNA is TGTGCCAGCAGTTTAGGGCCTGGGACAAACGGGGAGCAGTACTTC. Its protein is CASSLGPGTNGEQYF.

This clonotype was detected many times. J is TRBJ2-7 and V is TRBV5-1; maybe TRBD1 (6 bases). The CDR3 covers 15 residues. The germline CDR1 and CDR2 sequences are SGHRS and YFSETQ. V was clipped by 4 bases and J by 1 base, with 15 bases between them. In DNA, the CDR3 is TGCGCCAGCAGCCAGGACAGTGAAGATTCCTACGAGCAGTACTTC. Its translation is CASSQDSEDSYEQYF.

This clonotype showed up many times. The CDR3 region is CASSQVQGAYTF. The CDR3, as DNA: TGTGCCAGCAGCCAAGTTCAGGGGGCATACACCTTC. J is TRBJ1-2 and V is TRBV3-1, with 8 bases identical to TRBD1. V shed 1 base and J 11 bases; nucleotides not matched to a gene: 3. This CDR3 region has 12 residues. Germline V CDR1 and CDR2: LGHDT, YNNKEL (reference sequence).

This clonotype was detected ten times or more. A read error may account for a junction end that differs from germline. The gene calls are TRBV7-9 and TRBJ2-5; D is uncertain. The CDR3 sequence is 13 residues long. Germline CDR1 reads SEHNR; CDR2 reads FQNEAQ (reference sequence). This CDR3 reads CASSQGSRETQYF. The CDR3 coding sequence is TGTGCTAGCAGCCAAGGAAGCAGGGAGACCCAGTACTTC.

Concerning this clonotype: This probably arose from a read error, given a far larger clone one base away. The rearrangement uses TRBV7-9 and TRBJ2-1; TRBD2 aligns across 11 bases. CDR3 size: 16 residues. The V gene end was trimmed by 6 bases and the J gene end by 13 bases; junction bases not matched to a gene: 17. Germline V CDR1 and CDR2: SEHNR, FQNEAQ (reference sequence). Written as DNA, the CDR3 is TGTGCCAGCAGTGGGGGACTAGCGGTGACACAAGAGACCCAGTTCTTC. Protein product: CASSGGLAVTQETQFF.

This clonotype was picked up many times. This rearrangement joins TRBV10-3 to TRBJ1-6; unclear D gene. CDR1 is ENHRY and CDR2 is SYGVKD in the germline V gene. V was trimmed by 2 bases and J by 7 bases, leaving 9 bases between them. CDR3 length equals 14 residues. In DNA, the CDR3 is TGTGCCATCAGTGAGGAAGGCAGCAATTCACCCCTCCACTTT. It encodes CAISEEGSNSPLHF.

The CDR3 DNA reads as TGTGCCAGCACCCACGGTCGGGACATAGAGACCCAGTACTTC. It yields the protein CASTHGRDIETQYF. The rearrangement joins TRBV2 to TRBJ2-1, with D tentatively TRBD1 (6 bases). Gene TRBJ2-5 matches the end of the DNA better, so the J call may be wrong. Germline V lookup: CDR1 SNHLY, CDR2 FYNNEI. The CDR3 extends over 14 amino acids.

This sequence joins TRBV12-3 or TRBV12-4 and TRBJ1-5; D gene unclear. The CDR3 totals 14 residues. Trimming took 6 bases from V and 7 from J, leaving 16 bases between them. The CDR3 loop is CASSSLSAGQPQHF. For the CDR3, the DNA is TGTGCCAGCAGCTCCTTATCTGCCGGCCAGCCCCAGCATTTT.

Notes on this clonotype: A far larger clone is a single base away, which makes a read error likely. This chain uses TRBV11-1 with TRBJ2-1; the match to TRBD2 covers 7 bases. Per the germline V gene, CDR1 is SGHAT and CDR2 is FQDESV (reference sequence). V was pared by 1 base and J by 10 bases, with 10 bases of the junction left unmatched. The CDR3 totals 15 residues. CDR3 region: CASSLEAGESYEQFF. The CDR3 DNA reads TGTGCCAGCAGCTTAGAGGCGGGGGAGTCCTACGAGCAGTTCTTC. Filled out from reference TRBV11-1 and TRBJ2-1, the complete variable domain reads EAEVAQSPRYKITEKSQAVAFWCDPISGHATLYWYRQILGQGPELLVQFQDESVVDDSQLPKDRFSAERLKGVDSTLKIQPAELGDSAMYLCASSLEAGESYEQFFGPGTRLTVL.

This clonotype was seen ten or more times. This chain uses TRBV6-2 or TRBV6-3 with TRBJ1-1; 10 bases line up with TRBD1. Germline V gene data show CDR1 as MNHEY and CDR2 as SVGEGT. Trimming cost V 6 bases and J 2 bases; bases outside gene matches: 3. The CDR3 sequence is 14 residues long. CDR3 nucleotide sequence: TGTGCCAGCAGGGACAGGGGGGTCAACACTGAAGCTTTCTTT. Protein product: CASRDRGVNTEAFF.

This chain joins TRBV7-8 and TRBJ2-7; D perhaps matches TRBD2 (6 bases). This CDR3 has 13 amino acids. V gave up 0 bases and J gave up 5 bases, with 8 bases separating them. Germline lookup yields CDR1 SGHVS and CDR2 FQNEAQ. The CDR3 nucleotides read TGTGCCAGCAGCTTAGCGGGGGGACACGAGCAGTACTTC. This codes for CASSLAGGHEQYF.

Points on this clonotype: This CDR3 fails to terminate in the conserved phenylalanine or tryptophan, so it likely reflects a read error. This chain connects TRBV9 to TRBJ1-1; the match to TRBD1 covers 7 bases. Trimming cost V 6 bases and J 2 bases; bases outside gene matches: 7. The CDR3 has 14 amino acids. Germline CDR1 SGDLS, CDR2 YYNGEE. CDR3 DNA sequence: TGTGCCAGCAAAGGGCAGGGGGGCAACACTGAAGCTTTCTCT. Translating gives CASKGQGGNTEAFS.

This clonotype was seen ten or more times. The chain employs TRBV5-6 and TRBJ1-1, with a possible D match to TRBD1 (6 bases). With 4 bases removed from V and 1 base from J, the gap between germline ends came to 17 bases. Germline values: CDR1 SGHDT, CDR2 YYEEEE. CDR3 length: 16 amino acids. The CDR3 loop is CASSRGGRGANTEAFF. The CDR3 nucleotides are TGTGCCAGCAGCCGGGGGGGTCGGGGGGCGAACACTGAAGCTTTCTTT.

Many counts were recorded for this clonotype. This sequence joins TRBV20-1 and TRBJ1-1, with D maybe TRBD1 (5 bases). The germline CDR1 and CDR2 sequences are DFQATT and SNEGSKA (reference sequence). Deletions cut 3 bases from V and 8 bases from J, with 13 bases between. CDR3 size: 12 residues. CDR3 sequence (DNA): TGCAGTGCTAGGAGGGGAAGCGAAGAAGCTTTCTTT. Translation: CSARRGSEEAFF.

There are a few counts of this clonotype. The chain employs TRBV27 and TRBJ1-1; 10 bases align to TRBD1. This CDR3 has 17 residues. CDR1 and CDR2 (germline): MNHEY, SMNVEV (reference sequence). The V segment lost 1 base and the J segment 5 bases; nucleotides outside the gene matches: 10. CDR3 DNA sequence: TGTGCCAGCAGTTTATTGAGGACAGGGGGAGGGAGGACTGAAGCTTTCTTT. The encoded protein is CASSLLRTGGGRTEAFF.

This clonotype was counted many times. One end of the junction fails to match germline, which may point to a read error. The chain combines TRBV5-1 with TRBJ1-2; D possibly corresponds to TRBD1 (5 bases). Germline V gene data show CDR1 as SGHRS and CDR2 as YFSETQ. There are 15 residues in the CDR3. CDR3 coding DNA: TGTGCCAGCAGCCCTATGGGGGAGGAGGGTTATGGCTACACCTTC. Protein sequence: CASSPMGEEGYGYTF.

This clonotype came up many times. V is TRBV29-1 and J is TRBJ1-1; D perhaps matches TRBD1 (5 bases). Germline V gives CDR1 SQVTM, CDR2 ANQGSEA. V was clipped by 5 bases and J by 2 bases, with 15 bases between them. The CDR3 has 14 residues. CDR3 nucleotides: TGCAGCGTTAGGGGTGGTGGCGGCAACACTGAAGCTTTCTTT. Translating gives CSVRGGGGNTEAFF.

This clonotype was seen at least ten times. V gene TRBV3-1 combines with J gene TRBJ1-6; D not certain. V was cut by 1 base and J by 9 bases, with 13 bases left in between. Germline CDR1 and CDR2: LGHDT and YNNKEL (reference sequence). The CDR3 length is 15 residues. Written as DNA, the CDR3 is TGTGCCAGCAGCCAAGGGGCTGACCCGAGTTCACCCCTCCACTTT. This encodes CASSQGADPSSPLHF.

This clonotype was counted between two and nine times. CDR3 sequence reads: CSAEDSGVFDYGYTF. In nucleotides, the CDR3 is TGCAGTGCCGAAGATTCAGGGGTCTTTGACTATGGCTACACCTTC. The rearrangement joins TRBV20-1 to TRBJ1-2; weak D call: TRBD1 (6 bases). Trimming left V 6 bases short and J 3 bases short, with 20 bases between. This CDR3 contains 15 residues. Germline-derived CDR1 and CDR2 are DFQATT and SNEGSKA (reference sequence).